Listed here are 11 T cell receptor beta chains from one sample, sequenced in a study of breast tumors, draining lymph nodes, adjacent tissues. Breast cancer patients provided tissue from their axillary draining lymph nodes. TCRdb passed the multiplex PCR reads through MiXCR, listing each CDR3 protein once. Of about 200,000 distinct CDR3 sequences listed, around 33% are singletons. Sequenced material: axillary lymph node tissue. The receptor source for this set is a female donor with breast cancer. Some clones in this sample may be carry-over from other donors' samples.

Comments on this clonotype: Possible read error: a much larger clone is one base away. The rearrangement joins TRBV11-2 to TRBJ2-5, with a weak D call TRBD2 (5 bases). Looked up from germline, CDR1 is SGHAT and CDR2 is FQNNGV. V lost 5 bases and J lost 7, with 14 bases in between. This CDR3 is built from 13 residues. Here the CDR3 DNA reads TGTGCCAGCAGCGAGGGTATTCAGGCGACCCAGTACTTC. This translates into CASSEGIQATQYF.

The chain uses TRBV7-9 and TRBJ1-6; 10 bases match TRBD1. Germline CDR1 and CDR2: SEHNR and FQNEAQ (reference sequence). V lost 4 bases, J lost 9 bases, and 6 bases stayed unmatched. CDR3 size: 15 residues. The CDR3 loop reads CASSSSGTGASPLHF. As DNA, the CDR3 is TGTGCCAGCAGCTCCTCCGGGACAGGGGCTTCACCCCTCCACTTT. The full variable domain, rest sourced from reference TRBV7-9 and TRBJ1-6, is DTGVSQNPRHKITKRGQNVTFRCDPISEHNRLYWYRQTLGQGPEFLTYFQNEAQLEKSRLLSDRFSAERPKGSFSTLEIQRTEQGDSAMYLCASSSSGTGASPLHFGNGTRLTVT.

This clonotype occurred many times. V usage is TRBV2 and J usage is TRBJ1-2; 9 nucleotides align to TRBD1. Germline V CDR1 and CDR2: SNHLY, FYNNEI. This CDR3 comprises 15 residues. V lost 4 bases to trimming and J lost 7 bases; unmatched junction nucleotides: 10. As DNA, the CDR3 is TGTGCCAGCAGTGGACGCGAGACAGGGGGTGCTGGCTACACCTTC. This encodes CASSGRETGGAGYTF.

This clonotype was detected ten times or more. The chain recombines TRBV24-1 with TRBJ2-3; D might be TRBD2 (6 bases). Germline assignment: CDR1 KGHDR and CDR2 SFDVKD. The CDR3 is 13 amino acids. V gave up 7 bases and J gave up 3 bases, with 10 bases separating them. The CDR3 spells CATRGRGTDTQYF. DNA of the CDR3: TGTGCCACCAGGGGCCGGGGGACAGATACGCAGTATTTT.

This clonotype came up many times. The chain links TRBV9 to TRBJ2-7; D might be TRBD2 (5 bases). The CDR3 loop spans 13 amino acids. Germline V lookup: CDR1 SGDLS, CDR2 YYNGEE. Trimming took off 0 bases at V and 3 bases at J, with 7 bases between the two ends. CDR3 sequence reads: CASSVGGSYEQYF. The CDR3 region has the DNA TGTGCCAGCAGCGTAGGTGGGAGCTACGAGCAGTACTTC.

This clonotype has a count of ten or more. The chain carries TRBV5-1 and TRBJ2-7, with D tentatively TRBD2 (5 bases). The CDR3 length is 12 residues. Germline assignment: CDR1 SGHRS and CDR2 YFSETQ. Trimming took 0 bases from V and 8 from J, leaving 9 bases between them. The CDR3 DNA sequence: TGCGCCAGCAGCTTGGCCCGAGGGAAGCAGTACTTC. Its translation is CASSLARGKQYF.

This clonotype was found many times. The chain has TRBV19 and TRBJ1-6; weak D call: TRBD1 (6 bases). Germline lookup yields CDR1 LNHDA and CDR2 SQIVND (reference sequence). The CDR3 has 14 residues. Trimming shortened V by 4 bases and J by 10 bases, and 14 bases separated the two germline ends. CDR3 sequence: CASSRTVPTSPLHF. The CDR3 DNA sequence: TGTGCCAGTAGTAGGACAGTCCCCACATCACCCCTCCACTTT.

About this clonotype: A much bigger clone sits one base away, suggesting this may be a read error. The genes are TRBV9 and TRBJ2-7; unclear D gene. In germline, CDR1 is SGDLS, CDR2 YYNGEE. The V and J ends lost 4 bases and 5 bases respectively, with 10 bases between them. The CDR3 sequence is 12 residues long. The CDR3 protein is CASSPQFHEQYF. CDR3 sequence (DNA): TGTGCCAGCAGCCCCCAGTTTCACGAGCAGTACTTC.

With respect to this clonotype: Because it lacks the conserved phenylalanine or tryptophan at the end, this CDR3 is likely a read error. No DNA is shown, since the ends of the CDR3 on it are uncertain; the CDR3 is the one TCRdb lists. V is TRBV7-9 and J is TRBJ2-7; the table assigns TRBD1, which was not confirmed against the DNA. Germline V gives CDR1 SEHNR, CDR2 FQNEAQ (reference sequence). The CDR3 has 15 amino acids, counting both end residues. The CDR3 region is CASSAGIRRSYEQHL.

This clonotype has a count of ten or more. This chain uses TRBV20-1 with TRBJ2-7, with TRBD2 identical over 11 bases. Trimming at V came to 6 bases and at J to 3 bases, leaving 7 bases not matched to a gene. The CDR3 sequence is 14 residues long. Germline assignment: CDR1 DFQATT and CDR2 SNEGSKA (reference sequence). The CDR3 DNA is TGCAGTGCCTTAACCGGGACTAGCGGCTACGAGCAGTACTTC. The encoded protein is CSALTGTSGYEQYF.

This clonotype was recorded many times. The CDR3 nucleotides are TGTGCCAGCCAACCAGGGTCCTCCTACGAGCAGTACTTC. This translates into CASQPGSSYEQYF. The chain uses TRBV11-1 and TRBJ2-7; weak D call: TRBD1 (5 bases). This CDR3 contains 13 residues. V shed 8 bases and J shed 0 bases, with 11 bases lying between them. Germline lookup yields CDR1 SGHAT and CDR2 FQDESV (reference sequence).